The 10 T cell receptor beta chains listed next were all sequenced from one sample in a study of T cells after posttransplantation cyclophosphamide. Some clones are missing from TCRdb's copy, which holds only in-frame ones; the method was immunoSEQ multiplex PCR. The data show roughly 20,000 clones, approximately 98% seen once. The naive gate required viable CD3+CD4+ or CD3+CD8+ cells with CCR7+CD45RA+CD45RO-CD95-CD27+CD28+ phenotype. The sample consisted of naive CD4+ T cells sorted from PBMCs. Receptors were obtained from a man aged 40-50 years in good health, CMV-negative, and a related stem cell transplant donor.

The chain links TRBV6-1 to TRBJ2-7; 8 bases match TRBD1. CDR3 length: 15 residues. The V segment lost 5 bases and the J segment 3 bases; nucleotides outside the gene matches: 9. The germline gives CDR1 MNHNS, CDR2 SASEGT. CDR3 sequence: CASSSPRTGSYEQYF. CDR3 in DNA: TGTGCCAGCAGTTCCCCCCGGACAGGGAGCTACGAGCAGTACTTC.

The V gene is TRBV28, the J gene TRBJ1-5; 7 nucleotides line up with TRBD1. CDR1 and CDR2 (germline): MDHEN, SYDVKM. The CDR3 length is 14 residues. V lost 4 bases and J lost 3; bases outside the gene matches: 3. For the CDR3, the DNA is TGTGCCAGCAGTTCCGACAGGGACAATCAGCCCCAGCATTTT. It translates to CASSSDRDNQPQHF.

This clone showed up just once. This chain connects TRBV19 to TRBJ1-2, with D unclear. V shed 6 bases and J shed 2 bases, with 13 bases lying between them. Germline loops: CDR1 LNHDA, CDR2 SQIVND (reference sequence). This CDR3 is built from 14 residues. The CDR3 loop reads CASRAIALNYGYTF. CDR3 sequence (DNA): TGTGCCAGTAGGGCGATAGCCCTAAACTATGGCTACACCTTC.

The rearrangement joins TRBV30 to TRBJ1-3, with a possible D match to TRBD1 (6 bases). The V end lost 0 bases, the J end lost 3 bases, and 9 bases lay between the germline ends. The CDR3 runs to 14 residues. CDR1 is GTSNPN, CDR2 SVGIG, per germline (reference sequence). For the CDR3, the DNA is TGTGCCTGGAGTGTAACAGGGAGTGGAAACACCATATATTTT. Encoded protein: CAWSVTGSGNTIYF.

The rearrangement uses TRBV19 and TRBJ2-7; 9 nucleotides line up with TRBD2. CDR3 length: 15 residues. V lost 7 bases to trimming and J lost 5 bases; unmatched junction nucleotides: 12. Germline V gene data show CDR1 as LNHDA and CDR2 as SQIVND (reference sequence). As DNA, the CDR3 is TGTGCCAGTACCCCCTCCCTAGCGGGACCTCACGAGCAGTACTTC. It specifies CASTPSLAGPHEQYF.

V is TRBV30 and J is TRBJ1-1, with D possibly being TRBD1 (6 bases). Trimming removed 5 bases at V and 11 bases at J, with 15 bases between. Germline values: CDR1 GTSNPN, CDR2 SVGIG (reference sequence). The CDR3 covers 11 residues. The CDR3 bases are TGTGCCTGGGCAGGGGTGGGTGTTGCTTTCTTT. Protein sequence: CAWAGVGVAFF. The full variable domain, with the rest looked up from reference TRBV30 and TRBJ1-1, is SQTIHQWPATLVQPVGSPLSLECTVEGTSNPNLYWYRQAAGRGLQLLFYSVGIGQISSEVPQNLSASRPQDRQFILSSKKLLLSDSGFYLCAWAGVGVAFFGQGTRLTVV.

The rearrangement joins TRBV9 to TRBJ2-7; 9 bases are shared with TRBD2. CDR1 and CDR2 from the germline V gene are SGDLS and YYNGEE. The CDR3 runs 15 residues. The V gene end was trimmed by 1 base and the J gene end by 2 bases; junction bases not matched to a gene: 4. This CDR3 is CASSVTASGTYEQYF. The CDR3 DNA reads as TGTGCCAGCAGCGTAACGGCTAGCGGGACCTACGAGCAGTACTTC.

The rearrangement links TRBV28 to TRBJ2-3, with D perhaps matching TRBD1 (6 bases). CDR1 MDHEN and CDR2 SYDVKM come from the germline V gene. V shed 2 bases and J shed 7 bases, with 16 bases lying between them. The CDR3 loop spans 15 amino acids. The CDR3 DNA sequence: TGTGCCAGCAGTTTAAGAGGGGGTCTCGTATATACGCAGTATTTT. Translation: CASSLRGGLVYTQYF. The full variable domain, with the rest looked up from reference TRBV28 and TRBJ2-3, is DVKVTQSSRYLVKRTGEKVFLECVQDMDHENMFWYRQDPGLGLRLIYFSYDVKMKEKGDIPEGYSVSREKKERFSLILESASTNQTSMYLCASSLRGGLVYTQYFGPGTRLTVL.

The chain employs TRBV28 and TRBJ1-2; TRBD1 is a possible D gene (5 bases). This CDR3 region has 14 residues. The germline V gene has CDR1 MDHEN and CDR2 SYDVKM. Deletions cut 7 bases from V and 6 bases from J, with 18 bases between. CDR3 region: CASTREGTGNGYTF. CDR3 in DNA: TGTGCCAGCACTCGGGAGGGCACAGGAAATGGCTACACCTTC.

The chain employs TRBV5-1 and TRBJ1-1; 7 bases match TRBD1. Germline V gene lookup returns CDR1 SGHRS and CDR2 YFSETQ. CDR3 length: 14 amino acids. The junction had 3 bases not matched to a gene; V was cut back by 3 bases and J by 1 base. CDR3 bases: TGCGCCAGCAGCTGGGACAGCCGGAACACTGAAGCTTTCTTT. Its translation: CASSWDSRNTEAFF.